A selection of T cell receptor beta chains follows, all from one sample in a study of CD8+CD57+ T cells in acquired aplastic anemia. TCRdb analysed the reads with MiXCR anew, one entry per CDR3 protein. The sample lists some 180,000 distinct CDR3 sequences, roughly 50% occurring once. The sample taken for sequencing was sorted CD4+, CD8+, or CD8+CD57+ T cells (not recorded which) from PBMCs. These receptor sequences come from a human donor with aplastic anemia. The conserved cysteine and the conserved F or W are not part of the CDR3 here. Fields, in order: V gene, J gene, D gene, CDR3 protein. D genes are given only for firm matches.

TRBV3-1	TRBJ1-4	TRBD1	ASSHRTGTGNEKLF
TRBV19	TRBJ1-1	.	ASSDTMNTEAF
TRBV9	TRBJ2-3	.	ASSVLVGHTDTQY
TRBV25-1	TRBJ1-6	.	ASSADGGEGHNSPLH
TRBV20-1	TRBJ2-3	.	SARVRGNTQY
TRBV24-1	TRBJ2-1	TRBD1	ATSDTGTGSYNEQF
TRBV7-9	TRBJ2-3	.	ASSPPLGLSSDTQY
TRBV7-8	TRBJ1-4	.	ASSSRTAWNEKLF
TRBV29-1	TRBJ1-2	.	SARPSGLWYGYT
TRBV7-9	TRBJ2-1	.	ASSLGRDNEQF
TRBV20-1	TRBJ1-3	.	SARDEGTVSGNTIY
TRBV12-3/TRBV12-4	TRBJ1-6	TRBD1	ASRQGPSPLH
TRBV10-1	TRBJ2-3	TRBD2	ASSEGLAGYTQY
TRBV6-1	TRBJ1-5	.	ATWRGGESNQPQH
TRBV5-1	TRBJ1-2	.	ASSPRGGYGYT
TRBV19	TRBJ1-5	.	ASSIGQGGGQPQH
TRBV19	TRBJ2-5	.	ASKSQSAGQETQY
TRBV2	TRBJ2-3	TRBD1	ASRPGLGQGRNTDTQY
TRBV12-3/TRBV12-4	TRBJ2-7	.	ASSQRRLGLYEQY
TRBV5-8	TRBJ1-6	.	ASSAGIYNSPLH
TRBV20-1	TRBJ1-1	TRBD1	SALQGAATEAF
TRBV12-3/TRBV12-4	TRBJ2-7	TRBD1	ASSYRGHEQY
TRBV15	TRBJ1-5	.	ATSSARATSGQPQH
TRBV12-3/TRBV12-4	TRBJ1-5	.	ASSGGAGFNQPQH
TRBV29-1	TRBJ1-5	TRBD1	SVPTEGTGGLNQPQH
TRBV15	TRBJ2-5	TRBD2	ATSSLVAGGETQY
TRBV6-1	TRBJ1-4	.	ASNKGHPNEKLF
TRBV11-1	TRBJ1-6	TRBD1	AISIGTGNSPLH
TRBV19	TRBJ2-7	.	ASSIYTSYEQY
TRBV24-1	TRBJ2-4	.	ATSDPWKGKNIQY
TRBV20-1	TRBJ2-7	TRBD2	SASPAGMTEQY
TRBV12-3/TRBV12-4	TRBJ1-1	.	ASSLAIVGTEAF
TRBV10-2	TRBJ1-2	TRBD1	ASKPRGRNYGYT
TRBV12-3/TRBV12-4	TRBJ1-2	.	ASTTNRGPRGYT
TRBV2	TRBJ1-2	.	ASSEVGQSGYT